The next 22 T cell receptor beta chains were all read from a single sample in a study of T cells in Graves' hyperthyroidism and ophthalmopathy. What was amplified from RNA transcripts were TCR beta CDR3 regions. A set of HTBI primers served as the primers for a first-round RT-PCR of the TCR CDR3. TCRdb analysed the multiplex PCR reads with MiXCR anew, one entry per CDR3 protein. The table lists about 640,000 distinct CDR3 sequences, around 20% of them singletons. Material for sequencing was blood. These receptors were collected from a man in his thirties or forties with Graves' ophthalmopathy.

This chain links TRBV27 with TRBJ2-3; 8 bases agree with TRBD1. The trim removed 7 bases at V and 3 bases at J, leaving 6 bases unmatched. Germline V gives CDR1 MNHEY, CDR2 SMNVEV (reference sequence). This CDR3 contains 14 residues. CDR3 residues: CASTADRGTDTQYF. In DNA form, the CDR3 reads TGTGCCAGCACCGCCGACAGGGGAACAGATACGCAGTATTTT.

This clonotype was counted once. The rearrangement links TRBV6-1 to TRBJ2-1; 7 bases match TRBD1. J lost 7 bases, V lost 6 bases, and 6 bases had no gene match. This CDR3 comprises 13 residues. CDR1 is MNHNS and CDR2 is SASEGT in the germline V gene. The CDR3 nucleotides read TGTGCCAGCAGGAGCTTACAGGGGAATGAGCAGTTCTTC. As protein: CASRSLQGNEQFF.

In the case of this clonotype: Being one base from a much bigger clone, this may be a read error. V and J are TRBV11-2 and TRBJ2-7; D possibly corresponds to TRBD2 (5 bases). This CDR3 comprises 14 residues. Germline V CDR1 and CDR2: SGHAT, FQNNGV. Between the trimmed V and J ends, which lost 4 bases and 0 bases, there was a span of 10 bases. The CDR3 DNA reads TGTGCCAGCAGCTACCCTGGAGGCTCCTACGAGCAGTACTTC. Amino acid sequence: CASSYPGGSYEQYF.

V and J are TRBV19 and TRBJ2-7; the D gene is possibly TRBD2 (5 bases). With 3 bases removed from V and 2 bases from J, the gap between germline ends came to 14 bases. CDR1 and CDR2 from the germline V gene are LNHDA and SQIVND (reference sequence). The CDR3 is 15 amino acids. The CDR3 bases are TGTGCCAGTAGTATCTATCGCGACGGGACCTACGAGCAGTACTTC. Amino acid sequence: CASSIYRDGTYEQYF.

Many counts were recorded for this clonotype. This chain connects TRBV20-1 to TRBJ2-3; 13 positions agree with TRBD2. This CDR3 has 15 residues. V lost 6 bases and J lost 2; bases outside the gene matches: 5. Germline CDR1 is DFQATT and CDR2 is SNEGSKA (reference sequence). Written as DNA, the CDR3 is TGCAGTGCCGGGGGACTAGCGGGAATCACAGATACGCAGTATTTT. Amino acid sequence: CSAGGLAGITDTQYF.

This clonotype was seen a few times. DNA of the CDR3: TGTGCCATCAATGGGGGCTCTGGAAACACCATATATTTT. Amino acids: CAINGGSGNTIYF. This chain links TRBV10-3 with TRBJ1-3; maybe TRBD1 (5 bases). With 7 bases removed from V and 0 bases from J, the gap between germline ends came to 7 bases. Per the germline V gene, CDR1 is ENHRY and CDR2 is SYGVKD. This CDR3 spans 13 amino acids.

The sample holds many counts of this clonotype. This chain connects TRBV28 to TRBJ1-1; 7 nucleotides align to TRBD1. CDR3 length equals 14 residues. Germline trimming cut 4 bases from V and 6 bases from J; bases unmatched to any gene: 8. The germline V gene has CDR1 MDHEN and CDR2 SYDVKM. The CDR3 region has the DNA TGTGCCAGCAGTTCCGGAGGACAGGTTGCTGAAGCTTTCTTT. Residues: CASSSGGQVAEAFF.

This clonotype occurred a few times. One end of the junction does not line up with germline, which may come from a read error. The rearrangement links TRBV7-7 to TRBJ2-1; 13 nucleotides agree with TRBD2. The CDR3 sequence is 16 residues long. CDR1 SSHAT and CDR2 FNYEAQ come from the germline V gene (reference sequence). CDR3 protein: CASSKLAGGPDNEQFF. In DNA, the CDR3 is TGTGCTAGCAGCAAACTAGCGGGAGGGCCCGACAATGAGCAGTTCTTC.

The chain is built from TRBV5-4 and TRBJ2-7, with D maybe TRBD1 (6 bases). Trimming pared 4 bases from V and 3 bases from J, leaving 17 bases between. This CDR3 has 15 amino acids. CDR1 and CDR2 (germline): SGHNT, YYREEE (reference sequence). CDR3 coding DNA: TGTGCCAGCAGCGGGACCAGGGACAAAGGCTACGAGCAGTACTTC. Encoded protein: CASSGTRDKGYEQYF.

This clonotype was counted between two and nine times. The chain uses TRBV10-3 and TRBJ2-7, with unresolved D. V dropped 0 bases and J dropped 3 bases, with 6 bases sitting between them. Germline CDR1 reads ENHRY; CDR2 reads SYGVKD. CDR3 length: 13 amino acids. The CDR3 DNA sequence: TGTGCCATCAGTGAGTCGGCAGGCTACGAGCAGTACTTC. Translation gives CAISESAGYEQYF.

The chain combines TRBV9 with TRBJ2-1, with unresolved D. Looked up from germline, CDR1 is SGDLS and CDR2 is YYNGEE. The CDR3 is 15 residues long. V lost 0 bases and J 6 bases, leaving 13 bases between the germline ends. The CDR3 protein is CASSVEASLGNEQFF. CDR3 sequence (DNA): TGTGCCAGCAGCGTAGAGGCTAGTCTAGGCAATGAGCAGTTCTTC.

This CDR3 is CAWSVLPYEQYF. The CDR3 bases are TGTGCCTGGAGTGTACTGCCCTACGAGCAGTACTTC. The genes are TRBV30 and TRBJ2-7; D remains unclear. Germline values: CDR1 GTSNPN, CDR2 SVGIG (reference sequence). V lost 0 bases and J lost 2, with 5 bases in between. The CDR3 runs to 12 residues.

V is TRBV4-1 and J is TRBJ2-1, with TRBD2 as a possible D gene (6 bases). Germline loops: CDR1 MGHRA, CDR2 YSYEKL. Trimming left V 5 bases short and J 8 bases short, with 19 bases between. The CDR3 is made up of 15 amino acids. The CDR3 DNA reads as TGCGCCAGCAGCAGGTATAGTCGGGGCGGGGATGAGCAGTTCTTC. It translates to CASSRYSRGGDEQFF.

In its sample, this clonotype was seen a few times. J is TRBJ2-1 and V is TRBV27, with D perhaps TRBD1 (5 bases). Germline CDR1 is MNHEY and CDR2 is SMNVEV (reference sequence). CDR3 length: 14 amino acids. Between the trimmed V and J ends, which lost 6 bases and 7 bases, there was a span of 16 bases. The CDR3 sequence: CASSTGRVGNEQFF. The DNA for the CDR3 is TGTGCCAGCAGCACAGGTCGGGTGGGAAATGAGCAGTTCTTC.

Ten or more counts support this clonotype. The chain recombines TRBV11-2 with TRBJ1-1; no firm D call. Germline V gene data show CDR1 as SGHAT and CDR2 as FQNNGV. The CDR3 has 17 amino acids. The V and J ends lost 7 bases and 0 bases respectively, with 21 bases between them. The CDR3 region is CASTRGPVNPLNTEAFF. The CDR3 region has the DNA TGTGCCAGCACCCGGGGTCCCGTGAACCCTTTGAACACTGAAGCTTTCTTT.

This chain uses TRBV28 with TRBJ1-2; no reliable D call. V lost 10 bases to trimming and J lost 4 bases, with 16 bases between them. The CDR3 is 13 residues long. Per the germline V gene, CDR1 is MDHEN and CDR2 is SYDVKM. This CDR3 reads CATRGFDSYGYTF. The CDR3 DNA reads TGTGCCACTAGAGGTTTTGATAGCTATGGCTACACCTTC.

This clonotype turned up a few times. This rearrangement joins TRBV11-2 to TRBJ1-5, with D tentatively TRBD1 (5 bases). The CDR3 is 13 residues long. V was pared by 4 bases and J by 4 bases, with 8 bases between. From germline, CDR1 is SGHAT and CDR2 FQNNGV. The CDR3 sequence: CASSSQENQPQHF. CDR3 bases: TGTGCCAGCAGCTCACAGGAGAATCAGCCCCAGCATTTT.

This clonotype has a handful of counts. The V and J genes are TRBV20-1 and TRBJ2-5; D is perhaps TRBD1 or TRBD2 (6 bases each). The V gene lost 7 bases and the J gene lost 0 bases, with 12 bases spanning the gap. Germline-derived CDR1 and CDR2 are DFQATT and SNEGSKA (reference sequence). There are 13 residues in the CDR3. The chain's CDR3 is CSDLGGYQETQYF. CDR3 coding DNA: TGCAGTGACCTGGGGGGCTACCAAGAGACCCAGTACTTC.

A few counts support this clonotype. The chain has TRBV6-1 and TRBJ2-1; the match to TRBD1 covers 11 bases. With 8 bases clipped from V and 7 bases from J, the junction kept 7 bases outside the gene matches. The CDR3 extends over 14 amino acids. Germline lookup yields CDR1 MNHNS and CDR2 SASEGT. The CDR3: CASGDRGGLNEQFF. DNA of the CDR3: TGTGCCAGCGGGGACAGGGGGGGGTTAAATGAGCAGTTCTTC.

The chain couples TRBV7-6 to TRBJ1-1; TRBD1 might be the D (5 bases). The CDR3 is 15 residues long. Trimming cost V 5 bases and J 4 bases, with 17 bases left between them. Germline-derived CDR1 and CDR2 are SGHVS and FNYEAQ. The chain's CDR3 is CASSDAGGSITEAFF. The CDR3 nucleotides are TGTGCCAGCAGCGACGCCGGGGGAAGCATCACTGAAGCTTTCTTT. Looking up the rest from reference TRBV7-6 and TRBJ1-1 gives the full variable domain: GAGVSQSPRYKVTKRGQDVALRCDPISGHVSLYWYRQALGQGPEFLTYFNYEAQQDKSGLPNDRFSAERPEGSISTLTIQRTEQRDSAMYRCASSDAGGSITEAFFGQGTRLTVV.

In its sample, this clonotype was seen a few times. The chain is built from TRBV5-8 and TRBJ2-3; unclear D gene. Germline V gives CDR1 SGHTS, CDR2 YDEGEE. V was clipped by 0 bases and J by 6 bases, with 11 bases between them. The CDR3 has 14 residues. DNA for the CDR3: TGTGCCAGCAGCTTGGATGGACCAGTCGATACGCAGTATTTT. This gives the protein CASSLDGPVDTQYF.

In this sample, this clonotype turned up a few times. The genes are TRBV6-5 and TRBJ2-3; D not resolved. The CDR3 covers 14 residues. V was trimmed by 4 bases and J by 7 bases, leaving 15 bases between them. Per germline, CDR1 MNHEY and CDR2 SVGAGI. CDR3 amino acids: CASSSGQSTHTQYF. The CDR3 DNA sequence: TGTGCCAGCAGTTCCGGGCAGTCGACCCATACGCAGTATTTT.